These 15 T cell receptor beta chains share one sample of origin, sequenced in a study of T cell responses to AZD1222 COVID-19 vaccine (dated by TCRdb to the early 2020s). The receptor library was made with the immunoSEQ multiplex PCR assay. Drawn from immuneACCESS, this table holds only the in-frame rearrangements with V and J called that TCRdb kept. Clones are partly lost; checked studies trace under half to an unresolved V gene and leave the rest unexplained. The sample has under 150,000 clones on record, about nine tenths of them singletons. 6.5% of the sample is held by the ten biggest clonotypes. The time point label, as the study defines it: about 28 days (+/-7) after the second vaccine dose. The material was peripheral blood, obtained 28 days after the second AZD1222 dose. These receptors all stem from an adult who received the AZD1222 COVID-19 vaccine.

The genes are TRBV2 and TRBJ2-3, with 9 nucleotides matching TRBD1. With 4 bases clipped from V and 6 bases from J, the junction kept 5 bases outside the gene matches. CDR1 SNHLY and CDR2 FYNNEI come from the germline V gene. The CDR3 covers 14 residues. CDR3 nucleotide sequence: TGTGCCAGCAGTGTGGACAGGGGCGCGGATACGCAGTATTTT. Its translation is CASSVDRGADTQYF.

This clone was counted a few times. The V and J genes are TRBV25-1 and TRBJ2-6, with D tentatively TRBD2 (7 bases). Germline CDR1 MGHDK, CDR2 SYGVNS. V lost 1 base and J 2 bases, leaving 9 bases between the germline ends. The CDR3 sequence is 16 residues long. Written as DNA, the CDR3 is TGTGCCAGCAGTGAATGGGGGGGCCCTGGGGCCAACGTCCTGACTTTC. It yields the protein CASSEWGGPGANVLTF.

The genes are TRBV6-5 and TRBJ1-1; tentatively, D is TRBD1 (5 bases). The CDR3 runs to 14 residues. CDR1 and CDR2 (germline): MNHEY, SVGAGI. The V end was cut by 6 bases, the J end by 4 bases, with 15 bases between. The chain's CDR3 is CASRGGGEATEAFF. CDR3 in DNA: TGTGCCAGCAGGGGCGGGGGGGAGGCCACTGAAGCTTTCTTT.

The chain uses TRBV11-3 and TRBJ2-3; D is unclear. V was shortened by 2 bases and J by 3 bases, with 6 bases between the two germline ends. The germline CDR1 and CDR2 sequences are SGHNT and YENEEA. This CDR3 has 13 amino acids. The CDR3 nucleotides read TGTGCCAGCAGCTTACGGTCGACAGATACGCAGTATTTT. It codes for CASSLRSTDTQYF. Filled out from reference TRBV11-3 and TRBJ2-3, the complete variable domain reads EAGVVQSPRYKIIEKKQPVAFWCNPISGHNTLYWYLQNLGQGPELLIRYENEEAVDDSQLPKDRFSAERLKGVDSTLKIQPAELGDSAVYLCASSLRSTDTQYFGPGTRLTVL.

The rearrangement joins TRBV19 to TRBJ1-5; no firm D call. This CDR3 has 15 residues. The V gene lost 7 bases and the J gene lost 0 bases, with 13 bases spanning the gap. From germline, CDR1 is LNHDA and CDR2 SQIVND (reference sequence). This chain's CDR3 is CASTPTRVSNQPQHF. The CDR3 DNA is TGTGCCAGTACCCCGACTCGGGTTAGCAATCAGCCCCAGCATTTT.

J is TRBJ2-7 and V is TRBV18, with a possible D match to TRBD2 (7 bases). The CDR3 is made up of 15 amino acids. Trimming left V 0 bases short and J 3 bases short, with 12 bases between. Germline-derived CDR1 and CDR2 are KGHSH and LQKENI. For the CDR3, the DNA is TGTGCCAGCTCACCACCCGGGGGGCTAGGCTACGAGCAGTACTTC. Amino acid sequence: CASSPPGGLGYEQYF.

The chain links TRBV4-2 to TRBJ1-1; 7 bases are a match to TRBD1. The CDR3 has 14 residues. The junction had 12 bases not matched to a gene; V was cut back by 4 bases and J by 10 bases. The germline CDR1 and CDR2 sequences are LGHNA and YNFKEQ. DNA for the CDR3: TGTGCCAGCAGCCCCTCAGGGGGTCAGGATCTAGCTTTCTTT. It codes for CASSPSGGQDLAFF.

The chain is built from TRBV7-2 and TRBJ1-2; tentatively, D is TRBD1 (6 bases). CDR3 length: 14 amino acids. Germline values: CDR1 SGHTA, CDR2 FQGNSA. V lost 5 bases and J lost 4, with 14 bases in between. CDR3 in DNA: TGTGCCAGCAGCACAGGGCAGGCCACCTATGGCTACACCTTC. This encodes CASSTGQATYGYTF.

This clone was counted once. V usage is TRBV7-2 and J usage is TRBJ1-1; tentative D call: TRBD1 (5 bases). CDR3 size: 15 residues. Germline V CDR1 and CDR2: SGHTA, FQGNSA. Trimming pared 2 bases from V and 0 bases from J, leaving 10 bases between. The CDR3 bases are TGTGCCAGCAGCTTACAGGGATCCATGAACACTGAAGCTTTCTTT. This gives the protein CASSLQGSMNTEAFF.

The CDR3 sequence: CASSQASTVVSEQYF. The CDR3 DNA reads as TGTGCCAGCAGCCAAGCATCCACAGTCGTATCCGAGCAGTACTTC. The J gene is TRBJ2-7, the V gene TRBV4-2; D is ambiguous. This CDR3 contains 15 residues. V lost 1 base and J lost 6, with 16 bases in between. Germline CDR1 and CDR2: LGHNA and YNFKEQ.

This chain joins TRBV5-1 and TRBJ2-1; 7 nucleotides agree with TRBD1. Trimming cost V 4 bases and J 2 bases; bases outside gene matches: 6. The CDR3 spans 15 residues. The germline V gene encodes CDR1 SGHRS and CDR2 YFSETQ. The CDR3 loop is CASSLGQLPYNEQFF. The CDR3 DNA is TGCGCCAGCAGCCTGGGACAGCTGCCCTACAATGAGCAGTTCTTC.

This chain connects TRBV9 to TRBJ1-1; D not certain. Trimming cost V 3 bases and J 4 bases, with 19 bases left between them. The CDR3 is made up of 16 amino acids. Germline CDR1 is SGDLS and CDR2 is YYNGEE. The CDR3: CASSGGGLGLGTEAFF. Here the CDR3 DNA reads TGTGCCAGCAGCGGCGGAGGGTTGGGATTGGGCACTGAAGCTTTCTTT. The full variable domain, completed using reference TRBV9 and TRBJ1-1, is DSGVTQTPKHLITATGQRVTLRCSPRSGDLSVYWYQQSLDQGLQFLIQYYNGEERAKGNILERFSAQQFPDLHSELNLSSLELGDSALYFCASSGGGLGLGTEAFFGQGTRLTVV.

J is TRBJ1-2 and V is TRBV6-2 or TRBV6-3; no reliable D call. Germline lookup yields CDR1 MNHEY and CDR2 SVGEGT. V was shortened by 5 bases and J by 0 bases, with 13 bases between the two germline ends. This CDR3 spans 15 amino acids. The CDR3 DNA follows: TGTGCCAGCAGTACTCCGGACCAAGCTAACTATGGCTACACCTTC. As protein: CASSTPDQANYGYTF.

The rearrangement joins TRBV10-3 to TRBJ1-2; D perhaps matches TRBD1 (6 bases). The V and J ends lost 10 bases and 7 bases respectively, with 13 bases between them. Germline V gene sequence: CDR1 ENHRY, CDR2 SYGVKD. The CDR3 extends over 11 amino acids. The CDR3 sequence: CATTGIGGYTF. The DNA for the CDR3 is TGTGCCACTACAGGGATTGGTGGCTACACCTTC.

The gene calls are TRBV6-6 and TRBJ2-2; TRBD2 is a possible D gene (7 bases). The length of the CDR3 is 21 residues. V lost 6 bases to trimming and J lost 0 bases, with 29 bases between them. Germline V gene data show CDR1 as MNHNY and CDR2 as SVGAGI (reference sequence). The CDR3: CASSPRGRGRVIGSNTGELFF. CDR3 nucleotides: TGTGCCAGCAGCCCACGTGGGCGGGGGCGGGTTATAGGGTCGAACACCGGGGAGCTGTTTTTT.